This T cell receptor beta chain was retrieved from a study of control samples from healthy donors and cancer patients. V was clipped by 0 bases and J by 4 bases; unmatched bases: 6. Germline V lookup: CDR1 GTSNPN, CDR2 SVGIG (reference sequence). The CDR3 is 15 residues long. The method was immunoSEQ multiplex PCR; TCRdb's version includes in-frame clones alone and lacks a portion of them. The sample consists of 350,000 to 450,000 clones, approximately 90% of them appearing once. This TCR derives from a man aged 35 to 55 with head and neck cancer. V and J are TRBV30 and TRBJ2-3, with TRBD1 identical over 8 bases. The sample was PBMCs. Here the CDR3 DNA reads TGTGCCTGGAGTGTACCAGGGGGCCGCTCAGATACGCAGTATTTT. Translated: CAWSVPGGRSDTQYF.